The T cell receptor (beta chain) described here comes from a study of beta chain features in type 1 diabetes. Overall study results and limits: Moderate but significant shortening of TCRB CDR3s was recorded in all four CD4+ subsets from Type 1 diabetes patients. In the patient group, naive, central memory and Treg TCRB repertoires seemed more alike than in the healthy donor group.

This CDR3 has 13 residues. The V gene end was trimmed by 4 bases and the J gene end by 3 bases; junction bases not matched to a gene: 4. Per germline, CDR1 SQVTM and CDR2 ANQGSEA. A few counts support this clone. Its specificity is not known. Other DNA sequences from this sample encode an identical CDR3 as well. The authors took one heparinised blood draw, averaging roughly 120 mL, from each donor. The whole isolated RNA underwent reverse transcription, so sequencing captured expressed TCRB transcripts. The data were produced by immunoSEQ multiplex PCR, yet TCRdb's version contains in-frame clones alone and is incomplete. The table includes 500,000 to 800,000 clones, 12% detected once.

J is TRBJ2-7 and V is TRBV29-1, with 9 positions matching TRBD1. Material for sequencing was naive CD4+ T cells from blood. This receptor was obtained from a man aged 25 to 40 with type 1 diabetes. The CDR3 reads CSVGTGEIYEQYF. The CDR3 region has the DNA TGCAGCGTTGGGACAGGGGAAATCTACGAGCAGTACTTC.